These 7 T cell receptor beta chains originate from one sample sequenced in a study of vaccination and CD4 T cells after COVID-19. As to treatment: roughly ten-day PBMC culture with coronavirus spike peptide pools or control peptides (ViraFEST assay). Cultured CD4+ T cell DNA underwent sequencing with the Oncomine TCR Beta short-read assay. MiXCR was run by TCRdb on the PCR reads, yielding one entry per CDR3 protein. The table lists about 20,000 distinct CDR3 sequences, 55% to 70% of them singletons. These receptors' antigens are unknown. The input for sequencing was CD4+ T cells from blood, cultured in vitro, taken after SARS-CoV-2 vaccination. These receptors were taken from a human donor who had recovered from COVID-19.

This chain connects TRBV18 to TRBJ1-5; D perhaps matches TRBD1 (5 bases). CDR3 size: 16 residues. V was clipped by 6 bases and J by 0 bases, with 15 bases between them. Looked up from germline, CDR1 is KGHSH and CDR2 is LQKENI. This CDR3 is CASSRTRTPSNQPQHF. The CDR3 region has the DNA TGTGCCAGCTCCCGAACCCGGACACCTAGCAATCAGCCCCAGCATTTT.

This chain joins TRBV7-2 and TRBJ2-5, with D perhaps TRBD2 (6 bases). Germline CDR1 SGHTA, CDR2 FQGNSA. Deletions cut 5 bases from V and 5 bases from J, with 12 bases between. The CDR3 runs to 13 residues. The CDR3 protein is CASSLGLGETQYF. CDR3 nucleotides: TGTGCCAGCAGCCTGGGACTGGGGGAGACCCAGTACTTC.

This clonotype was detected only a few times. CDR3 nucleotide sequence: TGTGCCAGCCGTCGAGGCCTTGGAGGAAATCAGCCCCAGCATTTT. Amino acid sequence: CASRRGLGGNQPQHF. The J gene is TRBJ1-5, the V gene TRBV27; D uncertain. The CDR3 has 15 amino acids. Germline CDR1 and CDR2: MNHEY and SMNVEV (reference sequence). Between the trimmed V and J ends, which lost 8 bases and 4 bases, there was a span of 18 bases.

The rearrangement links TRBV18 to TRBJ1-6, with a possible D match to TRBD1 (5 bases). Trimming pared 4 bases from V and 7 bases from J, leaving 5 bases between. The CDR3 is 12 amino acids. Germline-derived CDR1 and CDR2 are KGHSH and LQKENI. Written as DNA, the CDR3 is TGTGCCAGCTCACAGGGGAATTCACCCCTCCACTTT. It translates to CASSQGNSPLHF.

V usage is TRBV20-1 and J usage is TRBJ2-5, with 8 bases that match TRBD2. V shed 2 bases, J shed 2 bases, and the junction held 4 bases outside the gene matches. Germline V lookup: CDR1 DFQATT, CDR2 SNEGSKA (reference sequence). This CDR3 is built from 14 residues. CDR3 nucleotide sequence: TGCAGTGCTAGATCGGGAGGGGGACAAGAGACCCAGTACTTC. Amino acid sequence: CSARSGGGQETQYF.

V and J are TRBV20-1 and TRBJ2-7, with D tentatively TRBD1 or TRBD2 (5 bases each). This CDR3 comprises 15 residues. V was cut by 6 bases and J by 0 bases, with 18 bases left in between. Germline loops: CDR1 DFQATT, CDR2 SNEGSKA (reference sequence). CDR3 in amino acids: CSAPRDGLYSYEQYF. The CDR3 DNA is TGCAGTGCCCCACGGGACGGCCTTTACTCCTACGAGCAGTACTTC.

The CDR3 loop is CASSLSDRGPKLFF. The CDR3 DNA follows: TGTGCCAGCAGCTTATCGGACAGGGGTCCCAAACTGTTTTTT. This rearrangement joins TRBV7-9 to TRBJ1-4, with TRBD1 matching over 9 bases. After removal of 2 bases from V and 11 bases from J, the junction contained 6 bases not matched to a gene. This CDR3 is 14 amino acids long. The germline CDR1 and CDR2 sequences are SEHNR and FQNEAQ (reference sequence). Full variable domain (outside the CDR3, taken from reference TRBV7-9 and TRBJ1-4): DTGVSQNPRHKITKRGQNVTFRCDPISEHNRLYWYRQTLGQGPEFLTYFQNEAQLEKSRLLSDRFSAERPKGSFSTLEIQRTEQGDSAMYLCASSLSDRGPKLFFGSGTQLSVL.